The 21 T cell receptor beta chains reported below all come from one sample, sequenced in a study of cytomegalovirus exposure and HLA in healthy donors. Researchers ran the PCR with 60 Vbeta and 13 Jbeta primers. TCRdb keeps only in-frame clones here, not all; method: immunoSEQ multiplex PCR. This table holds some 140,000 clones, roughly 80% found once. What was sequenced was PBMCs. The receptor set was obtained from a man aged 25 to 45 in good health and CMV-seropositive.

In its sample, this clone was seen once. The chain uses TRBV7-6 and TRBJ2-1; possibly TRBD2 for D (5 bases). The CDR3 runs 13 residues. Trimming took 8 bases from V and 7 from J, leaving 15 bases between them. Germline loops: CDR1 SGHVS, CDR2 FNYEAQ. The CDR3 DNA sequence: TGTGCCAGCGGGAGCTTCCTAGAGAATGAGCAGTTCTTC. It yields the protein CASGSFLENEQFF.

The table lists this clone with a few counts. The V call is TRBV5-6, the J call TRBJ2-3, with D unresolved. This CDR3 contains 14 residues. V shed 0 bases and J shed 2 bases, with 7 bases lying between them. CDR1 and CDR2 (germline): SGHDT, YYEEEE. The CDR3 spells CASSLGLSTDTQYF. In DNA, the CDR3 is TGTGCCAGCAGCTTGGGGCTGTCCACAGATACGCAGTATTTT.

The chain combines TRBV7-6 with TRBJ2-7, with D hard to call. Germline values: CDR1 SGHVS, CDR2 FNYEAQ. V was pared by 1 base and J by 5 bases, with 3 bases between. This CDR3 has 11 amino acids. CDR3 amino acids: CASSLGDEQYF. The CDR3 DNA is TGTGCCAGCAGCTTAGGCGACGAGCAGTACTTC.

V is TRBV28 and J is TRBJ1-2; no definite D call. CDR3 length equals 12 residues. Germline V gene sequence: CDR1 MDHEN, CDR2 SYDVKM. V lost 4 bases and J 8 bases, leaving 11 bases between the germline ends. CDR3 nucleotides: TGTGCCAGCAGTTCCTACCACGGGGGCTACACCTTC. Translating it yields CASSSYHGGYTF.

The chain's CDR3 is CASSPTRTGRAMNTEAFF. As DNA, the CDR3 is TGCGCCAGCAGCCCCACCCGGACTGGTCGCGCAATGAACACTGAAGCTTTCTTT. The rearrangement joins TRBV4-1 to TRBJ1-1, with no clear D. V was shortened by 4 bases and J by 0 bases, with 21 bases between the two germline ends. Germline-derived CDR1 and CDR2 are MGHRA and YSYEKL. The CDR3 is 18 residues long.

The chain employs TRBV4-2 and TRBJ1-5; D unclear. Trimming left V 0 bases short and J 4 bases short, with 4 bases between. Germline V CDR1 and CDR2: LGHNA, YNFKEQ. This CDR3 region has 13 residues. CDR3 in amino acids: CASSQDLNQPQHF. CDR3 in DNA: TGTGCCAGCAGCCAAGATCTGAATCAGCCCCAGCATTTT.

The V gene is TRBV6-5, the J gene TRBJ1-2, with 8 bases matching TRBD1. The CDR3 loop spans 13 amino acids. The germline gives CDR1 MNHEY, CDR2 SVGAGI. V lost 4 bases and J lost 4; bases outside the gene matches: 2. This chain's CDR3 is CASSSDRGYGYTF. In nucleotides, the CDR3 is TGTGCCAGCAGTTCCGACAGGGGCTATGGCTACACCTTC.

V and J are TRBV6-1 and TRBJ1-5, with TRBD1 as a possible D gene (5 bases). With 6 bases removed from V and 0 bases from J, the gap between germline ends came to 9 bases. Germline V CDR1 and CDR2: MNHNS, SASEGT. The CDR3 totals 14 residues. The CDR3 here is CASSATDSNQPQHF. DNA of the CDR3: TGTGCCAGCAGCGCGACAGATAGCAATCAGCCCCAGCATTTT.

The gene calls are TRBV5-1 and TRBJ2-5; D is ambiguous. Between the trimmed V and J ends, which lost 2 bases and 7 bases, there was a span of 12 bases. Germline loops: CDR1 SGHRS, CDR2 YFSETQ. This CDR3 comprises 13 residues. The CDR3 DNA is TGCGCCAGCAGCTTCGACACCGTCGGGACCCAGTACTTC. Protein sequence: CASSFDTVGTQYF.

The V call is TRBV6-5, the J call TRBJ1-4, with a tentative D call TRBD1 (6 bases). Germline assignment: CDR1 MNHEY and CDR2 SVGAGI. The CDR3 has 16 residues. V dropped 1 base and J dropped 5 bases, with 14 bases sitting between them. The CDR3 region is CASSYLSRQGNEKLFF. The CDR3 region has the DNA TGTGCCAGCAGTTACTTGTCGCGGCAGGGGAATGAAAAACTGTTTTTT.

The chain links TRBV5-1 to TRBJ1-1, with 7 positions matching TRBD1. With V trimmed by 6 bases and J by 4 bases, 12 bases remained unmatched. Germline V gene data show CDR1 as SGHRS and CDR2 as YFSETQ. There are 15 residues in the CDR3. CDR3 bases: TGCGCCAGCAAAAGAACAGGGGAAAAAGGCACTGAAGCTTTCTTT. Translation gives CASKRTGEKGTEAFF.

Here the CDR3 DNA reads TGTGCCATCAGTCCCACAGGGGCCCGCATGAACACTGAAGCTTTCTTT. It codes for CAISPTGARMNTEAFF. The V gene is TRBV10-3, the J gene TRBJ1-1; 7 bases are a match to TRBD1. The junction had 9 bases not matched to a gene; V was cut back by 5 bases and J by 0 bases. This CDR3 contains 16 residues. Germline CDR1 and CDR2: ENHRY and SYGVKD.

CDR3 bases: TGTGCCAGCAGCTTAGCTTGGGACACGTATAACTATGGCTACACCTTC. Translation gives CASSLAWDTYNYGYTF. The chain couples TRBV7-8 to TRBJ1-2; the D gene is possibly TRBD1 (6 bases). V was clipped by 0 bases and J by 1 base, with 12 bases between them. CDR1 and CDR2 from the germline V gene are SGHVS and FQNEAQ. This CDR3 has 16 amino acids.

CDR3 DNA: TGTGCCAGCAGCCAATCTTGGGAGAGTCGGCCCCAGCATTTT. Translated, it gives CASSQSWESRPQHF. The chain carries TRBV16 and TRBJ1-5; unclear D gene. V was cut by 0 bases and J by 9 bases, with 12 bases left in between. There are 14 residues in the CDR3. In germline, CDR1 is KGHSY, CDR2 FQNENV.

The rearrangement joins TRBV7-9 to TRBJ2-7, with 8 nucleotides matching TRBD1. CDR3 length: 14 amino acids. CDR1 and CDR2 from the germline V gene are SEHNR and FQNEAQ (reference sequence). The ends lost 3 bases at V and 2 bases at J; junction bases unmatched: 3. CDR3 region: CASSFATGAYEQYF. The CDR3 bases are TGTGCCAGCAGCTTCGCGACAGGGGCCTACGAGCAGTACTTC.

CDR3 in DNA: TGTGCCAGTAGTACGGGACTAGCGGAGTCACAAGAGACCCAGTACTTC. This encodes CASSTGLAESQETQYF. The chain joins TRBV19 to TRBJ2-5; 11 bases agree with TRBD2. The trim removed 4 bases at V and 2 bases at J, leaving 6 bases unmatched. The CDR3 has 16 amino acids. The germline gives CDR1 LNHDA, CDR2 SQIVND (reference sequence). The full variable domain, its missing parts supplied by reference TRBV19 and TRBJ2-5, is DGGITQSPKYLFRKEGQNVTLSCEQNLNHDAMYWYRQDPGQGLRLIYYSQIVNDFQKGDIAEGYSVSREKKESFPLTVTSAQKNPTAFYLCASSTGLAESQETQYFGPGTRLLVL.

This clone has a handful of counts. The chain recombines TRBV28 with TRBJ2-2, with 8 positions matching TRBD1. V dropped 5 bases and J dropped 4; count of bases not matched to a gene: 6. The CDR3 has 15 residues. The germline gives CDR1 MDHEN, CDR2 SYDVKM. This CDR3 is CASSPRGRPTGELFF. CDR3 nucleotides: TGTGCCAGCAGTCCCAGGGGGCGACCCACCGGGGAGCTGTTTTTT.

V gene TRBV6-6 combines with J gene TRBJ2-5, with TRBD1 as a possible D gene (5 bases). This CDR3 spans 15 amino acids. Trimming cost V 0 bases and J 5 bases, with 13 bases left between them. The V gene's germline CDR1 is MNHNY and CDR2 SVGAGI (reference sequence). DNA for the CDR3: TGTGCCAGCAGTTACTCGAAAGGGGCAAGGGAGACCCAGTACTTC. Translation gives CASSYSKGARETQYF.

This chain uses TRBV30 with TRBJ2-7; the D is unclear. Germline V CDR1 and CDR2: GTSNPN, SVGIG (reference sequence). V lost 2 bases, J lost 2 bases, and 7 bases lay in between. The length of the CDR3 is 12 residues. Written as DNA, the CDR3 is TGTGCCTGGAGTTCCAGGACCTACGAGCAGTACTTC. It yields the protein CAWSSRTYEQYF.

This chain uses TRBV7-8 with TRBJ2-5; the D is unclear. This CDR3 is built from 11 residues. V lost 5 bases to trimming and J lost 5 bases, with 6 bases between them. Germline CDR1 and CDR2: SGHVS and FQNEAQ. The CDR3 region is CASSQRETQYF. Written as DNA, the CDR3 is TGTGCCAGCAGCCAACGGGAGACCCAGTACTTC.

Note on this clone: The identical CDR3 is also encoded by other nucleotide sequences in the sample. J is TRBJ1-1 and V is TRBV6-1; D gene ambiguous. The CDR3 is made up of 13 amino acids. Trimming cost V 4 bases and J 1 base, with 7 bases left between them. Germline V gene sequence: CDR1 MNHNS, CDR2 SASEGT. The CDR3 sequence: CASSGGRNTEAFF. The CDR3 bases are TGTGCCAGCAGTGGAGGGAGGAACACTGAAGCTTTCTTT.